This section outlines one T cell receptor beta chain sequence together with its context. CDR3 size: 14 residues. Germline assignment: CDR1 MNHEY and CDR2 SMNVEV (reference sequence). The V and J ends lost 2 bases and 6 bases, in that order; junction bases with no gene match: 5. Profiling relied on immunoSEQ multiplex PCR, and the TCRdb table lists in-frame clones only, not all of them. The sample comprises around 68,000 clones, roughly 97% of which are singletons, and 0.25% to 0.3% rests with the top ten. This entry belongs to a study of technical replicates of blood from several donors. Sample: T cells isolated from PBMCs. The clonotype was recovered from a human donor in good health. The chain joins TRBV27 to TRBJ2-7, with TRBD2 matching over 9 bases. CDR3 in amino acids: CASSLLAGFSEQYF. As DNA, the CDR3 is TGTGCCAGCAGTTTACTAGCGGGATTTAGCGAGCAGTACTTC.